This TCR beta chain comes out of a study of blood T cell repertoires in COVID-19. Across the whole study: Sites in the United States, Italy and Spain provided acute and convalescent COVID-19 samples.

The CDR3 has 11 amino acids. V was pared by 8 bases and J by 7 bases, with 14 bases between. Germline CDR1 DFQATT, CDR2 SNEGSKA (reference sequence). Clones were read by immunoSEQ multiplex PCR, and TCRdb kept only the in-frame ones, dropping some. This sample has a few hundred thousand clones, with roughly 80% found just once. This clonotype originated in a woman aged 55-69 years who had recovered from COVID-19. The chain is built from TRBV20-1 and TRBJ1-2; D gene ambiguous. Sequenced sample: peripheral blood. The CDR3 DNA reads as TGCAGTACCCCAGCCTCGGGTGGCTACACCTTC. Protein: CSTPASGGYTF.